This T cell receptor (beta chain) was captured in a study of T cells in Graves' hyperthyroidism and ophthalmopathy. Study-wide background: Blood was drawn when the patient was first diagnosed and still untreated.

Amplification of TCR beta CDR3 regions used RNA as the template. RT-PCR in the first round (using the HTBI primer set) targeted the TCR CDR3. TCRdb re-called the multiplex PCR reads through MiXCR, storing one row per CDR3 protein. The sample gives some 360,000 distinct CDR3 sequences, about a sixth of which show up once; roughly a sixth is in the top ten. There are 15 residues in the CDR3. Per the germline V gene, CDR1 is MNHNS and CDR2 is SASEGT. Trimming removed 7 bases from V and 0 bases from J, with 13 bases in between. At least ten counts were recorded for this clonotype. V usage is TRBV6-1 and J usage is TRBJ1-5; D might be TRBD1 (6 bases). The receptor's source is a woman in her thirties or forties with Graves' ophthalmopathy. The specimen was blood. The CDR3 DNA reads TGTGCCAGCATCCCGACAGGCTATAGCAATCAGCCCCAGCATTTT. It is translated as CASIPTGYSNQPQHF.